The clone carrying this T cell receptor beta chain was detected only a few times. Its antigen is unidentified. The length of the CDR3 is 13 residues. Germline assignment: CDR1 KGHSH and CDR2 LQKENI. Trimming shortened V by 3 bases and J by 0 bases, and 6 bases separated the two germline ends. This specimen belongs to a study of T-cell memory formation after mild COVID-19. Each CDR3 protein is one row after TCRdb ran MiXCR on the 5' RACE reads. The profile shows some 350,000 distinct CDR3 sequences, around 13% of them singletons. Study conclusions and caveats: The study detected some responding clones in pre-infection memory, suggesting cross-reactive memory joined.

The receptor comes from a young man who had mild COVID-19 (a few samples of this study predate the infection). Cell type and time point are not known. Material for sequencing was PBMCs or a T cell subset sorted from them (not recorded which). This chain links TRBV18 with TRBJ2-7; no clear D gene. In DNA form, the CDR3 reads TGTGCCAGCTCACCCTATCGCTCCTACGAGCAGTACTTC. It codes for CASSPYRSYEQYF. Looking up the rest from reference TRBV18 and TRBJ2-7 gives the full variable domain: NAGVMQNPRHLVRRRGQEARLRCSPMKGHSHVYWYRQLPEEGLKFMVYLQKENIIDESGMPKERFSAEFPKEGPSILRIQQVVRGDSAAYFCASSPYRSYEQYFGPGTRLTVT.